The TCR beta chain under discussion was sequenced for a study of CD8+ T cells in alopecia areata. The ends lost 1 base at V and 8 bases at J; junction bases unmatched: 3. Per the germline V gene, CDR1 is SGHTA and CDR2 is FQGNSA. The CDR3 is 15 amino acids. Treatment meaning: oral pan-JAK inhibitor, 5-10 mg twice daily. Peripheral blood and lesional scalp punch biopsies were taken from alopecia areata patients. The sorting of PBMCs gave CD4+ and CD8+ T cells. Sequencing relied on a cDNA template that was reverse transcribed from extracted RNA. Sequenced by immunoSEQ multiplex PCR; TCRdb stores in-frame clones only, minus some. The table shows about 160,000 clones, with about 60% occurring only once.

The sample here was CD4+ T cells sorted from blood, taken at week 24, from a patient treated with tofacitinib. This receptor was taken from a human donor with alopecia areata. This chain connects TRBV7-2 to TRBJ1-6; 9 nucleotides line up with TRBD1. The DNA for the CDR3 is TGTGCCAGCAGCTTAGGGGGACAGGGAGATTCACCCCTCCACTTT. Its protein product is CASSLGGQGDSPLHF.